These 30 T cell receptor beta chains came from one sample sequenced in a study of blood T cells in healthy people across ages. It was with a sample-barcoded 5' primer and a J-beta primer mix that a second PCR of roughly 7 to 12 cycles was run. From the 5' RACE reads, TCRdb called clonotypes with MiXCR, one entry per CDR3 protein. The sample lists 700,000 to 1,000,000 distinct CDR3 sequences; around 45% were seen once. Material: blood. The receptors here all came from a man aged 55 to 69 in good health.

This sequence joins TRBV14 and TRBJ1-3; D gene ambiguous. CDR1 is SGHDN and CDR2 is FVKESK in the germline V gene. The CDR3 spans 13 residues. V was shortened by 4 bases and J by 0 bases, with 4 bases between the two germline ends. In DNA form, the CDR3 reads TGTGCCAGCAGCCTCCCCTCTGGAAACACCATATATTTT. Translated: CASSLPSGNTIYF. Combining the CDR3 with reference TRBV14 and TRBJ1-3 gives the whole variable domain EAGVTQFPSHSVIEKGQTVTLRCDPISGHDNLYWYRRVMGKEIKFLLHFVKESKQDESGMPNNRFLAERTGGTYSTLKVQPAELEDSGVYFCASSLPSGNTIYFGEGSWLTVV.

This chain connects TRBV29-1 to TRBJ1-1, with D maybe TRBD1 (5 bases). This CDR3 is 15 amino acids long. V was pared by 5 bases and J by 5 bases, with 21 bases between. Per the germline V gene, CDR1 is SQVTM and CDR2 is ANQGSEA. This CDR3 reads CSVYPWGGSGTEAFF. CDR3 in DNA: TGCAGCGTTTATCCATGGGGGGGTTCGGGAACTGAAGCTTTCTTT. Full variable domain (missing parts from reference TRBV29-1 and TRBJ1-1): SAVISQKPSRDICQRGTSLTIQCQVDSQVTMMFWYRQQPGQSLTLIATANQGSEATYESGFVIDKFPISRPNLTFSTLTVSNMSPEDSSIYLCSVYPWGGSGTEAFFGQGTRLTVV.

CDR3 in DNA: TGTGCCATCAGGAGGGGGCAGAACACTGAAGCTTTCTTT. Protein: CAIRRGQNTEAFF. The rearrangement joins TRBV10-3 to TRBJ1-1; 7 bases line up with TRBD1. From germline, CDR1 is ENHRY and CDR2 SYGVKD. The CDR3 loop spans 13 amino acids. V trimming: 6 bases; J trimming: 1 base; junction bases outside the gene matches: 2.

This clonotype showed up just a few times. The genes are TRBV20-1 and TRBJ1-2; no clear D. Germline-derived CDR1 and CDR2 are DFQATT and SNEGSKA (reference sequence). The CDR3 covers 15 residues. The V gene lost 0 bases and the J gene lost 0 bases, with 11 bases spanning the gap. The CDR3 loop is CSARDSGGPNYGYTF. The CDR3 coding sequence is TGCAGTGCTAGAGATTCGGGAGGACCTAACTATGGCTACACCTTC.

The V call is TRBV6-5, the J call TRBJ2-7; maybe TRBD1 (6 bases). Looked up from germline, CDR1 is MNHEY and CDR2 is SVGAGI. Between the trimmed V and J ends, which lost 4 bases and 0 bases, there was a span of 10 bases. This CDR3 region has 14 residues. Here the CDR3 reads CASSSTGLSYEQYF. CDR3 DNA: TGTGCCAGCAGTTCAACAGGGCTCTCCTACGAGCAGTACTTC.

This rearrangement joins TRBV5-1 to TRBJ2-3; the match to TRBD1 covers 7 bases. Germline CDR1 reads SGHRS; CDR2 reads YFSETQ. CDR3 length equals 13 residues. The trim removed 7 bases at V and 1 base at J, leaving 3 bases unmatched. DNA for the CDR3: TGCGCCAGCTGGACAGGAGGCACAGATACGCAGTATTTT. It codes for CASWTGGTDTQYF.

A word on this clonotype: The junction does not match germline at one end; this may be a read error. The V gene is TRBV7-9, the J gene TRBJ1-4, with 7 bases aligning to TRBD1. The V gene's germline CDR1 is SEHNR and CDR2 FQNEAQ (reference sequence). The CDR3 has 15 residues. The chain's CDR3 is CANSLVGGGNEKLFF. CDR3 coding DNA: TGTGCCAACAGCTTAGTAGGGGGCGGAAATGAAAAACTGTTTTTT.

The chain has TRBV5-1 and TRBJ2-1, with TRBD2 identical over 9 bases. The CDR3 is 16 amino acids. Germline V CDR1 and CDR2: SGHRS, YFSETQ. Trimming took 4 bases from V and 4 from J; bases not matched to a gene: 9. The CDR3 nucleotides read TGCGCCAGCAGCCCGTGGACTAGCGAGGTATACAATGAGCAGTTCTTC. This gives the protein CASSPWTSEVYNEQFF.

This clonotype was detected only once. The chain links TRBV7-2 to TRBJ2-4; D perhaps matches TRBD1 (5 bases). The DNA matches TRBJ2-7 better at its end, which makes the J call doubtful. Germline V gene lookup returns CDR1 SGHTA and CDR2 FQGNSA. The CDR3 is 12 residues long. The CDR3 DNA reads TGTGCCAGCAGCGCCAGGGCCGGCGAGCAGTACTTC. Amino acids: CASSARAGEQYF.

Here the CDR3 reads CASSPGGLLGEQFF. In nucleotides, the CDR3 is TGTGCCAGCAGCCCCGGGGGACTACTGGGTGAGCAGTTCTTC. This chain joins TRBV7-7 and TRBJ2-1; 7 bases are shared with TRBD2. The CDR3 is 14 amino acids. The V gene end was trimmed by 5 bases and the J gene end by 9 bases; junction bases not matched to a gene: 10. The germline V gene encodes CDR1 SSHAT and CDR2 FNYEAQ (reference sequence).

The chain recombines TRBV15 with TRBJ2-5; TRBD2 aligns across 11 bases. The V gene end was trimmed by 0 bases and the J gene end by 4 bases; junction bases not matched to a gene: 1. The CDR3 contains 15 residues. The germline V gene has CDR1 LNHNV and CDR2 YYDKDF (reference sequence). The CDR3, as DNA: TGTGCCACCAGCAGAGATAGCGGGGGGGCAGAGACCCAGTACTTC. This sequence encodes CATSRDSGGAETQYF.

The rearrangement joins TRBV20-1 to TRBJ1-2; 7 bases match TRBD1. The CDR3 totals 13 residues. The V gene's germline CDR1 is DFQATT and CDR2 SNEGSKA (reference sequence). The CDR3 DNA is TGCAGAGTTGCAGGGACAGAAGCCTATGGCTACACCTTC. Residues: CRVAGTEAYGYTF.

The CDR3 protein is CASSDRGPFYGYTF. CDR3 DNA: TGTGCCAGCAGCGACAGGGGCCCTTTCTATGGCTACACCTTC. The chain employs TRBV7-2 and TRBJ1-2; 8 nucleotides agree with TRBD1. The CDR3 sequence is 14 residues long. J lost 4 bases, V lost 5 bases, and 6 bases had no gene match. CDR1 and CDR2 from the germline V gene are SGHTA and FQGNSA.

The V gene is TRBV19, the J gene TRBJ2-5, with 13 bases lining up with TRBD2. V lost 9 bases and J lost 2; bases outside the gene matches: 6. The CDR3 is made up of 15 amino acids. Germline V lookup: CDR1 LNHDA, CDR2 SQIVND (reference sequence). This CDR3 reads CASTPGLAGQETQYF. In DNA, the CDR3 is TGTGCCAGCACCCCGGGACTAGCGGGGCAAGAGACCCAGTACTTC.

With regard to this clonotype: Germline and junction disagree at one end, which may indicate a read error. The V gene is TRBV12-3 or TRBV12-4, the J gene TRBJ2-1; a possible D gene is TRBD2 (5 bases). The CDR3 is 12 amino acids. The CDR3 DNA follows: TGTGTCAGCAGTTCAGTCGGGGATGAGCAGTTCTTC. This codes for CVSSSVGDEQFF.

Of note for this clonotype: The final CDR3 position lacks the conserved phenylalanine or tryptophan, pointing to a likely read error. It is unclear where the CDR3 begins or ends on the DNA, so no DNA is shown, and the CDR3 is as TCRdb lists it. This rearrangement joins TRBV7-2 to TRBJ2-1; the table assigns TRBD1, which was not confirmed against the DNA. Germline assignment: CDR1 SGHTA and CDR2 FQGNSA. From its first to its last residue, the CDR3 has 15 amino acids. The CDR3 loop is CASSLGGTGNNEQFI.

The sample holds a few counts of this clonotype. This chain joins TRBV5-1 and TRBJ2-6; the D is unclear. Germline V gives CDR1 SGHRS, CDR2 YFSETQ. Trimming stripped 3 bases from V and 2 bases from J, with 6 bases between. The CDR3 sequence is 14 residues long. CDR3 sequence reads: CASSWAAGANVLTF. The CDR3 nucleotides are TGCGCCAGCAGCTGGGCGGCTGGGGCCAACGTCCTGACTTTC.

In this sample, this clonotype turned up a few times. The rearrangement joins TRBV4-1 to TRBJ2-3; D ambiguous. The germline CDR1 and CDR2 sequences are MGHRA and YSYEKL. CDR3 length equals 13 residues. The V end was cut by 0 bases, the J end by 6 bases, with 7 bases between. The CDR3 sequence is CASSQEVADTQYF. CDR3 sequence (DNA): TGCGCCAGCAGCCAAGAGGTCGCGGATACGCAGTATTTT.

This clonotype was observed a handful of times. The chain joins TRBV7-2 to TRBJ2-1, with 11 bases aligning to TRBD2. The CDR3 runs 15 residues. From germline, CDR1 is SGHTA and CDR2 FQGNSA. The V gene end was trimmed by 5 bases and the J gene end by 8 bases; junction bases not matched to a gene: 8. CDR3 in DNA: TGTGCCAGCAGCCTTGGGACTAGCGGTAAGGATGAGCAGTTCTTC. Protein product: CASSLGTSGKDEQFF.

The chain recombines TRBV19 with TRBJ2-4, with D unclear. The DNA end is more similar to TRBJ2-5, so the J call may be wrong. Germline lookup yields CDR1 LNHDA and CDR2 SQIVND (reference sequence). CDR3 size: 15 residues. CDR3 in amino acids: CASTPDTTSQETQYF. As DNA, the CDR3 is TGTGCCAGTACCCCTGACACCACCTCCCAAGAGACCCAGTACTTC.

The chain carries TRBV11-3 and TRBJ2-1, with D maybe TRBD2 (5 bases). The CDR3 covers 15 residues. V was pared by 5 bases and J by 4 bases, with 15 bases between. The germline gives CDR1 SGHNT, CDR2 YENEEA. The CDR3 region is CASSPTPSGYNEQFF. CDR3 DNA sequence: TGTGCCAGCAGCCCTACCCCATCGGGATACAATGAGCAGTTCTTC.

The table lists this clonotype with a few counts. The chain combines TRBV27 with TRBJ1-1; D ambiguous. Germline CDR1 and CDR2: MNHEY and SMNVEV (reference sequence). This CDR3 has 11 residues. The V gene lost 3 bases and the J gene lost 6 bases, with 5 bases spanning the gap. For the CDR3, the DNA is TGTGCCAGCAGTTTTGGCTCTGAAGCTTTCTTT. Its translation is CASSFGSEAFF.

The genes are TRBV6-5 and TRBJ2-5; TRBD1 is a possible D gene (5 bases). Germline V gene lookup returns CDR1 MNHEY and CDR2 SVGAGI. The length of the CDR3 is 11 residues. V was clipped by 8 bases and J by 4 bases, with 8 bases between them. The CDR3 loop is CASLRGETQYF. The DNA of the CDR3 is TGTGCCAGCCTAAGGGGAGAGACCCAGTACTTC.

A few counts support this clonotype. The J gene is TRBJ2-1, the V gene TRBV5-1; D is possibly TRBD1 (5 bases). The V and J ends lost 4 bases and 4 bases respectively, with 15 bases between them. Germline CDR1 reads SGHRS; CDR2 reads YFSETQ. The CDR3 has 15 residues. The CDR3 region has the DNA TGCGCCAGCAGCCCGGACAATCCCATATACAATGAGCAGTTCTTC. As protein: CASSPDNPIYNEQFF.

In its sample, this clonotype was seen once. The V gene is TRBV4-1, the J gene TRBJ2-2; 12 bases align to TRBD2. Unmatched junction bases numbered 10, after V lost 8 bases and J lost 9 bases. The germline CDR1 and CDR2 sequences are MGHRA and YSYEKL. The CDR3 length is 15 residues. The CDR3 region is CASGLAGGMVRELFF. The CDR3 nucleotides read TGCGCCAGCGGTCTAGCGGGGGGGATGGTTCGGGAGCTGTTTTTT.

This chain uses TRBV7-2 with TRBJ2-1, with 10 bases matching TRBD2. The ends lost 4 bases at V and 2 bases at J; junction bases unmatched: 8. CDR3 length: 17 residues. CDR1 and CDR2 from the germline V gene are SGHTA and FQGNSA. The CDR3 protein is CASSSPLAGTTYNEQFF. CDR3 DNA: TGTGCCAGCAGCTCCCCACTAGCGGGGACAACCTACAATGAGCAGTTCTTC.

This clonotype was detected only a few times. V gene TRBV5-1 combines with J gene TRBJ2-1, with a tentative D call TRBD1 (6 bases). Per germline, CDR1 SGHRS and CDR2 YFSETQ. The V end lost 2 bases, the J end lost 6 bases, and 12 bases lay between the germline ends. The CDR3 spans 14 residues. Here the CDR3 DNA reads TGCGCCAGCAGCTTTCAGGGGCCGTCCAATGAGCAGTTCTTC. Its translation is CASSFQGPSNEQFF.

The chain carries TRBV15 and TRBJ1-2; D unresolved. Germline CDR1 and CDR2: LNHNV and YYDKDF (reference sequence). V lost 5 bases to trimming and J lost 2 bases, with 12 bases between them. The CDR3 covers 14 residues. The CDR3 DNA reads TGTGCCACCAGCGGGCCTGGGCAAAACTATGGCTACACCTTC. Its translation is CATSGPGQNYGYTF.

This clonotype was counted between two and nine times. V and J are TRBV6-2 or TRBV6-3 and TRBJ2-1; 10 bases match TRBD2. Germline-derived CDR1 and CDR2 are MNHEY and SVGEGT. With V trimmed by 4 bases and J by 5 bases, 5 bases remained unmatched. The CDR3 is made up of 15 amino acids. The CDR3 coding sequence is TGTGCCAGCAGTTTAATACTAGCGGGGAACAATGAGCAGTTCTTC. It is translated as CASSLILAGNNEQFF.

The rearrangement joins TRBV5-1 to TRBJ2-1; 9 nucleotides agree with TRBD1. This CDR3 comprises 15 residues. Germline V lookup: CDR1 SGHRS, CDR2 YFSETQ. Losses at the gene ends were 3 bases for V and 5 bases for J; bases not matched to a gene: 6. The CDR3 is CASSSGQGGHNEQFF. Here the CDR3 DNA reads TGCGCCAGCAGCTCGGGACAGGGAGGCCACAATGAGCAGTTCTTC. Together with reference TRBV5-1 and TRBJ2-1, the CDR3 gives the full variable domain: KAGVTQTPRYLIKTRGQQVTLSCSPISGHRSVSWYQQTPGQGLQFLFEYFSETQRNKGNFPGRFSGRQFSNSRSEMNVSTLELGDSALYLCASSSGQGGHNEQFFGPGTRLTVL.